Listed here is a single T cell receptor beta chain. The antigen remains undetermined. These data originate in a study of blood T cells in healthy people across ages. General study results and limits: When set beside aged donors, long-lived donors presented more naive CD4+ cells and higher diversity.

Sample-barcoded 5' priming and a J-beta primer mix drove a second PCR of 7 to 11 cycles. Each sample provided no less than 2.5 million CDR3-containing paired-end reads. TCRdb re-called the 5' RACE reads with MiXCR, one entry per CDR3 protein. This repertoire shows some 710,000 distinct CDR3 sequences, about 42% found once; its top ten account for around a sixth. Extracted total RNA amounted to at least 5.5 micrograms for each sample. Germline assignment: CDR1 LGHNA and CDR2 YNFKEQ. Trimming shortened V by 3 bases and J by 0 bases, and 12 bases separated the two germline ends. This CDR3 is built from 16 residues.

This receptor was obtained from a man at least 80 years old in good health. The sequenced material came from blood. The V call is TRBV4-2, the J call TRBJ2-1, with D perhaps matching TRBD2 (6 bases). The CDR3 reads CASSHLAVNSYNEQFF. In DNA form, the CDR3 reads TGTGCCAGCAGCCATTTAGCGGTGAACTCCTACAATGAGCAGTTCTTC.